This entry is about one TCR beta chain. CDR1 is SGHRS, CDR2 YFSETQ, per germline. CDR3 length: 15 residues. V was clipped by 0 bases and J by 9 bases, with 13 bases between them. Profiled with immunoSEQ multiplex PCR; TCRdb holds only in-frame clones, not every one. The sample yields 75,000 to 100,000 clones, over 90% seen once. This sample is part of a study of technical replicates of blood from a handful of donors. The sample comprised T cells isolated from PBMCs. The receptor's source is a human donor in good health. This chain connects TRBV5-1 to TRBJ1-6; the D is unclear. CDR3 in amino acids: CASSLEGGIGSPLHF. CDR3 nucleotides: TGCGCCAGCAGCTTGGAGGGAGGTATAGGTTCACCCCTCCACTTT.